This T cell receptor (beta chain) was sequenced in a study of tumor and adjacent non-tumor tissue in lung cancer (dated by TCRdb to 2016 to 2019). Study-wide context: The cohort included more than 9 adenocarcinoma, a couple of squamous cell carcinoma and 1 small cell lung cancer patients. The roughly 15 patients were aged about 30 to 76 years, included about ten men and 5 women, and had TNM stage I to III disease. A total of roughly 130,000,000 productive TCRbeta reads were generated by sequencing, corresponding to an average of about 4.17 million reads per sample. The study compared bulk TCRbeta repertoires between lung tumor tissue and matched distant non-tumor lung tissue from 15 lung cancer patients. Around 30 paired specimens, one tumor and one normal lung sample per patient, were profiled by TCRbeta CDR3 sequencing. General study outcomes and caveats: In normal lung, the top 100 clones accounted for a significantly larger cumulative share of the repertoire than in tumor tissue. Only about 15 patients were in the cohort, and the authors stated that larger samples and more detailed clinical data are needed. The methods do not name the sequencing platform or mention unique molecular identifiers. Peripheral blood was not sequenced, so blood TCRbeta repertoires in these lung cancer patients were not examined. Tumor tissue showed significantly higher TCR diversity (inverse Simpson) than normal lung tissue, at roughly 390 vs 170 (P = 0.0075, Mann-Whitney U test). Younger patients had significantly higher TCR diversity, and higher tumor TCR diversity was associated with shorter overall and disease-free survival.

The cysteine opens and the phenylalanine closes a CDR3 of 13 amino acids. Of all the DNA, just the CDR3 is kept, 39 bases in frame from base 1. Looking up the germline V gene yields CDR1 SGHRS and CDR2 YFSETQ. Trimming takes 4 bases from V and 5 bases from J, and the germline ends sit 12 bases apart. Bulk unsorted tissue served as the source for RNA extraction, and RNA quality was assessed using a NanoDrop ND-1000 and an Agilent 2100. All donors had newly diagnosed lung cancer, had not received prior chemotherapy, and were admitted for thoracic surgery in China between August and November 2014. The study excluded patients who had received radiotherapy or chemotherapy before or who had another cancer at the same time. Pieces of surgical tissue measuring about 1-2.1 cm3 were kept in RNAlater solution and stored at -80 degrees C until use. The library relied on multiplex PCR. TCRdb records Illumina HiSeq 2500 as the sequencer. TCRbeta libraries were constructed through three rounds of nested PCR with primers (Table S4) according to protocols modified from ARM-PCR. Before sequencing, PCR products in the 200-500 bp range were cut out of the gel and cleaned up using the QIAquick gel extraction kit. The paper's processing steps were these. Reads were cleaned using Trimmomatic, were merged into complete CDR3 sequences using FLASH, and were assigned to V(D)J germline segments using MiTCR. Clonal diversity was computed as the inverse Simpson's index with VDJtools. Productive reads were defined as in-frame sequences without a premature stop codon. TCRdb redid the processing of the public reads, applying fastp at Q25 and MiXCR, and retained in-frame beta chains. Rows with a matching CDR3 protein are joined into one entry that keeps the most common DNA and genes. TCRdb's processing, not the authors', yielded these V and J calls. For this sample there are under 95,000 distinct CDR3 sequences; around three fifths appear just once. Of the sample, around 15% falls within the top ten clones.

This clonotype appeared many times. Its cognate antigen has yet to be identified. Base qualities are not at hand, and no much larger clone is one base apart. The sequencing input was lung tumor tissue. This clonotype originated in a man aged 70 or older with non-small cell lung cancer. This receptor chain uses TRBV5-1 and TRBJ1-2; too little of a D gene remains to name it. CDR3 region: CASSPHRGYGYTF. The nucleotide sequence reads as follows: TGCGCCAGCAGCCCCCATCGAGGATATGGCTACACCTTC. The full variable domain, completed from the reference TRBV5-1 and TRBJ1-2 proteins outside the CDR3, reads KAGVTQTPRYLIKTRGQQVTLSCSPISGHRSVSWYQQTPGQGLQFLFEYFSETQRNKGNFPGRFSGRQFSNSRSEMNVSTLELGDSALYLCASSPHRGYGYTFGSGTRLTVV.